This TCR beta chain is from a study of cytomegalovirus exposure and HLA in healthy donors. Study details: Earlier results showed roughly 120 million unique TCR beta sequences derived from approximately 180 million T cells.

Study findings and constraints: Using a false discovery rate of 0.05, a later analysis showed that approximately 17,000 TCR beta sequences were associated with HLA alleles. A missense DCLRE1C variant was associated with V- and J-gene trimming of TCR beta chains in a later analysis, and an independent cohort replicated the association.

The study ran its PCR with 60 Vbeta and 13 Jbeta primers. Some clones are missing from TCRdb's copy, which holds only in-frame ones; the method was immunoSEQ multiplex PCR. The table shows hundreds of thousands of clones, with 77% occurring only once. V lost 2 bases, J lost 5 bases, and 15 bases stayed unmatched. Germline CDR1 reads SGHVS; CDR2 reads FQNEAQ. This CDR3 comprises 18 residues. This clone was detected a few times. As yet, its antigen is unknown. The source is a woman in her sixties in good health and CMV-seropositive. The chain joins TRBV7-8 to TRBJ2-3, with 8 bases that match TRBD2. The material sequenced was PBMCs. The CDR3: CASSLWRLSGRRIDTQYF. The CDR3 region has the DNA TGTGCCAGCAGCTTATGGCGCCTGAGCGGGAGACGTATAGATACGCAGTATTTT.